The 20 T cell receptor beta chains listed next were all sequenced from one sample in a study of Ad26.COV2.S vaccination and SARS-CoV-2 variants. Treatment noted: roughly 20 received Ad26.COV2.S at low or high dose, single or two shots; about 5 received placebo; per-sample allocation not given. Day 63 following the first vaccine or placebo injection was when the samples were taken. Only in-frame clones appear in the TCRdb table, and some are missing; sequencing was by immunoSEQ multiplex PCR. The table has about 330,000 clones, under 90% seen once. This sample comprised peripheral blood, obtained in a trial of Ad26.COV2.S vaccine versus placebo. All receptors come from a person aged 18-65 years who received the Ad26.COV2.S COVID-19 vaccine or a placebo.

Written as DNA, the CDR3 is TGTGCCAGTAGTATAAATTTGGGGTTTGTGGAAGCTTTCTTT. It encodes CASSINLGFVEAFF. V is TRBV19 and J is TRBJ1-1, with D hard to call. The CDR3 runs to 14 residues. Deletions cut 2 bases from V and 8 bases from J, with 15 bases between. CDR1 LNHDA and CDR2 SQIVND come from the germline V gene (reference sequence).

The chain combines TRBV3-1 (or the pseudogene TRBV3-2) with TRBJ1-1; no clear D. From germline, CDR1 is LGHDT and CDR2 YNNKEL (reference sequence). This CDR3 contains 12 residues. The germline V and J ends were trimmed by 4 bases and 5 bases, with 8 bases remaining between them. The CDR3 spells CASSRGSTEAFF. DNA of the CDR3: TGTGCCAGCAGCCGAGGTTCTACTGAAGCTTTCTTT.

This clone has only one observation. The chain has TRBV6-5 and TRBJ1-1; D gene unclear. The CDR3 runs to 16 residues. The V end was cut by 0 bases, the J end by 11 bases, with 22 bases between. From germline, CDR1 is MNHEY and CDR2 SVGAGI. This CDR3 reads CASSYSVYGEPASAFF. In nucleotides, the CDR3 is TGTGCCAGCAGTTACTCAGTCTACGGGGAACCCGCCTCGGCTTTCTTT.

The table lists this clone with a count of one. The chain recombines TRBV7-9 with TRBJ2-1, with D possibly matching TRBD1 (5 bases). Deletions cut 3 bases from V and 7 bases from J, with 16 bases between. The CDR3 contains 15 residues. Germline CDR1 and CDR2: SEHNR and FQNEAQ (reference sequence). Here the CDR3 reads CASSFRQGQRNEQFF. The DNA for the CDR3 is TGTGCCAGCAGCTTCAGGCAGGGCCAGAGGAATGAGCAGTTCTTC.

The V and J genes are TRBV28 and TRBJ1-1; D is perhaps TRBD1 (5 bases). CDR1 and CDR2 (germline): MDHEN, SYDVKM. The CDR3 contains 10 residues. Trimming took 8 bases from V and 8 from J, leaving 9 bases between them. CDR3 amino acids: CASSGAEAFF. For the CDR3, the DNA is TGTGCCAGCTCCGGGGCCGAAGCTTTCTTT.

This chain connects TRBV7-9 to TRBJ2-5; 11 nucleotides match TRBD2. V dropped 5 bases and J dropped 7; count of bases not matched to a gene: 3. Germline assignment: CDR1 SEHNR and CDR2 FQNEAQ (reference sequence). The CDR3 runs 13 residues. The CDR3 loop reads CASSPGLAGTQYF. The CDR3 coding sequence is TGTGCCAGCAGCCCAGGACTAGCGGGGACCCAGTACTTC.

The rearrangement uses TRBV19 and TRBJ2-1; 8 nucleotides match TRBD2. The CDR3 is 14 amino acids. The J segment lost 8 bases and the V segment lost 6 bases, leaving 9 bases of the junction unmatched. Germline CDR1 reads LNHDA; CDR2 reads SQIVND (reference sequence). This chain's CDR3 is CASSFAGGPYEQFF. In DNA form, the CDR3 reads TGTGCCAGTAGCTTCGCGGGGGGCCCCTATGAGCAGTTCTTC.

This clone showed up just once. V usage is TRBV3-1 (or the pseudogene TRBV3-2) and J usage is TRBJ2-1; 15 bases map to TRBD2. The germline CDR1 and CDR2 sequences are LGHDT and YNNKEL (reference sequence). The CDR3 sequence is 17 residues long. J gave up 7 bases and V 2 bases, and 6 bases lay outside the gene matches. DNA for the CDR3: TGTGCCAGCAGCCAAACTGGGGGGACTAGCGGGAGGAATGAGCAGTTCTTC. Translating gives CASSQTGGTSGRNEQFF.

The genes are TRBV19 and TRBJ1-1, with D hard to call. This CDR3 region has 14 residues. Trimming cost V 7 bases and J 5 bases, with 17 bases left between them. Germline-derived CDR1 and CDR2 are LNHDA and SQIVND (reference sequence). In DNA, the CDR3 is TGTGCCAGTACCGTCGGTAGCTTTGGAACTGAAGCTTTCTTT. Amino acid sequence: CASTVGSFGTEAFF. Using reference TRBV19 and TRBJ1-1 for the parts outside the CDR3, the full variable domain is DGGITQSPKYLFRKEGQNVTLSCEQNLNHDAMYWYRQDPGQGLRLIYYSQIVNDFQKGDIAEGYSVSREKKESFPLTVTSAQKNPTAFYLCASTVGSFGTEAFFGQGTRLTVV.

The CDR3 DNA follows: TGTGCCTGGGAGGGGAATTCCTACGAGCAGTACGTC. Amino acid sequence: CAWEGNSYEQYV. The V call is TRBV30, the J call TRBJ2-7; D tentatively reads TRBD1 or TRBD2 (5 bases each). V lost 5 bases and J 1 base, leaving 9 bases between the germline ends. This CDR3 has 12 amino acids. CDR1 GTSNPN and CDR2 SVGIG come from the germline V gene (reference sequence).

V is TRBV7-3 and J is TRBJ2-2, with D unresolved. Trimming pared 2 bases from V and 3 bases from J, leaving 13 bases between. This CDR3 is 16 amino acids long. Germline loops: CDR1 SGHTA, CDR2 FQGTGA. The DNA for the CDR3 is TGTGCCAGCAGCTTAGAGGCAGAGCTTTACACCGGGGAGCTGTTTTTT. This sequence encodes CASSLEAELYTGELFF.

The chain carries TRBV6-6 and TRBJ1-6, with D unresolved. The CDR3 spans 13 residues. Trimming pared 9 bases from V and 9 bases from J, leaving 15 bases between. CDR1 is MNHNY and CDR2 is SVGAGI in the germline V gene (reference sequence). Written as DNA, the CDR3 is TGTGCCAGTGGTCCTTCGACGTTTTCACCCCTCCACTTT. Translated: CASGPSTFSPLHF.

The table lists this clone with a count of one. The CDR3, as DNA: TGTGCCTGGGTTAGCGGGGAGAGCTCCTACAATGAGCAGTTCTTC. Its protein is CAWVSGESSYNEQFF. The genes are TRBV30 and TRBJ2-1, with 8 bases fitting TRBD2. Per the germline V gene, CDR1 is GTSNPN and CDR2 is SVGIG (reference sequence). The CDR3 consists of 15 residues. V lost 5 bases, J lost 0 bases, and 6 bases stayed unmatched.

The chain is built from TRBV5-1 and TRBJ2-1, with 9 bases identical to TRBD2. The junction had 10 bases not matched to a gene; V was cut back by 4 bases and J by 8 bases. The length of the CDR3 is 15 residues. Germline CDR1 and CDR2: SGHRS and YFSETQ. CDR3 bases: TGCGCCAGCAGCCCGGGACTAGCTTGGGGACATGAGCAGTTCTTC. Residues: CASSPGLAWGHEQFF.

In its sample, this clone was seen once. The CDR3 loop is CASSLMAGIPNQPQHF. CDR3 in DNA: TGTGCCAGCAGCTTGATGGCAGGGATTCCCAATCAGCCCCAGCATTTT. The J gene is TRBJ1-5, the V gene TRBV5-8; the D gene is possibly TRBD1 (5 bases). Trimming left V 1 base short and J 3 bases short, with 14 bases between. The CDR3 extends over 16 amino acids. In germline, CDR1 is SGHTS, CDR2 YDEGEE.

V usage is TRBV18 and J usage is TRBJ1-3; D might be TRBD1 (5 bases). Trimming removed 6 bases at V and 0 bases at J, with 9 bases between. Per the germline V gene, CDR1 is KGHSH and CDR2 is LQKENI. The CDR3 loop spans 14 amino acids. CDR3 bases: TGTGCCAGCTCCTTCGGGGCCTCTGGAAACACCATATATTTT. It codes for CASSFGASGNTIYF.

The J gene is TRBJ1-2, the V gene TRBV12-3 or TRBV12-4; unclear D gene. Trimming left V 1 base short and J 6 bases short, with 6 bases between. The CDR3 length is 12 residues. CDR3: CASSLVVDGYTF. In DNA, the CDR3 is TGTGCCAGCAGTTTAGTCGTCGATGGCTACACCTTC.

V and J are TRBV14 and TRBJ1-1; D uncertain. From germline, CDR1 is SGHDN and CDR2 FVKESK. This CDR3 is 15 amino acids long. The germline V and J ends were trimmed by 5 bases and 2 bases, with 15 bases remaining between them. The CDR3 spells CASSAQFGGNTEAFF. CDR3 DNA sequence: TGTGCCAGCAGCGCTCAGTTCGGTGGAAACACTGAAGCTTTCTTT.

V gene TRBV3-1 (or the pseudogene TRBV3-2) combines with J gene TRBJ2-2; D is possibly TRBD2 (5 bases). CDR1 and CDR2 from the germline V gene are LGHDT and YNNKEL (reference sequence). The V gene lost 3 bases and the J gene lost 1 base, with 9 bases spanning the gap. This CDR3 has 15 residues. CDR3 protein: CASSQVRENTGELFF. DNA of the CDR3: TGTGCCAGCAGCCAGGTCCGGGAGAACACCGGGGAGCTGTTTTTT.

The rearrangement links TRBV4-3 to TRBJ2-5; D might be TRBD1 (6 bases). Germline lookup yields CDR1 LGHNA and CDR2 YSLEER. The germline V and J ends were trimmed by 4 bases and 4 bases, with 16 bases remaining between them. The CDR3 runs to 15 residues. The DNA for the CDR3 is TGCGCCAGCAGCCCAAGGGGGTCCTCCGGAGAGACCCAGTACTTC. It encodes CASSPRGSSGETQYF.